These 21 T cell receptor beta chains were sequenced from one sample in a study of shared clonotypes between healthy human individuals. The data were produced by immunoSEQ multiplex PCR, yet TCRdb's version contains in-frame clones alone and is incomplete. The sample lists about 1 million clones, more than 65% occurring once. The sample comprised memory CD4+ T cells sorted from blood. Subset described: CD45RA-negative fraction. These receptors were obtained from a man aged 18 to 35 in good health.

The rearrangement joins TRBV7-9 to TRBJ2-6; D may correspond to TRBD1 or TRBD2 (5 bases each). CDR1 is SEHNR, CDR2 FQNEAQ, per germline (reference sequence). The germline V and J ends were trimmed by 5 bases and 0 bases, with 11 bases remaining between them. The CDR3 runs to 16 residues. The CDR3 is CASSPTGGSGANVLTF. In DNA form, the CDR3 reads TGTGCCAGCAGCCCAACAGGAGGCTCTGGGGCCAACGTCCTGACTTTC.

The rearrangement links TRBV19 to TRBJ1-1; D is uncertain. Per germline, CDR1 LNHDA and CDR2 SQIVND (reference sequence). V was pared by 6 bases and J by 0 bases, with 14 bases between. The CDR3 is 15 residues long. The CDR3 DNA reads TGTGCCAGTAGGGAGGGCGGAAGAATGAACACTGAAGCTTTCTTT. Its translation: CASREGGRMNTEAFF.

The V and J genes are TRBV5-1 and TRBJ2-3; maybe TRBD2 (6 bases). V lost 5 bases and J lost 4, with 14 bases in between. The CDR3 has 14 residues. Germline values: CDR1 SGHRS, CDR2 YFSETQ. The chain's CDR3 is CASRGGIGADTQYF. The CDR3 bases are TGCGCCAGCAGAGGAGGGATAGGGGCAGATACGCAGTATTTT.

The genes are TRBV15 and TRBJ2-7, with TRBD1 matching over 7 bases. V was clipped by 1 base and J by 3 bases; unmatched bases: 6. The CDR3 consists of 15 residues. The V gene's germline CDR1 is LNHNV and CDR2 YYDKDF (reference sequence). The CDR3 region is CATSRVKAGGYEQYF. The CDR3 nucleotides read TGTGCCACCAGCAGAGTAAAGGCAGGGGGCTACGAGCAGTACTTC. The whole variable domain, filled in from reference TRBV15 and TRBJ2-7, reads DAMVIQNPRYQVTQFGKPVTLSCSQTLNHNVMYWYQQKSSQAPKLLFHYYDKDFNNEADTPDNFQSRRPNTSFCFLDIRSPGLGDTAMYLCATSRVKAGGYEQYFGPGTRLTVT.

The chain combines TRBV5-1 with TRBJ2-5; tentatively, D is TRBD2 (7 bases). CDR3 length equals 15 residues. Germline V gives CDR1 SGHRS, CDR2 YFSETQ. The V and J ends lost 2 bases and 2 bases respectively, with 13 bases between them. In DNA form, the CDR3 reads TGCGCCAGCAGCTTTACCCGGGGGGCTCAAGAGACCCAGTACTTC. It codes for CASSFTRGAQETQYF.

The chain combines TRBV9 with TRBJ1-2; D is possibly TRBD1 (5 bases). The CDR3 consists of 18 residues. With 0 bases removed from V and 4 bases from J, the gap between germline ends came to 22 bases. Germline V CDR1 and CDR2: SGDLS, YYNGEE. This CDR3 is CASSVDAGLGGNPYGYTF. The CDR3 region has the DNA TGTGCCAGCAGCGTAGACGCCGGACTTGGGGGGAACCCCTATGGCTACACCTTC. The full variable domain, completed using reference TRBV9 and TRBJ1-2, is DSGVTQTPKHLITATGQRVTLRCSPRSGDLSVYWYQQSLDQGLQFLIQYYNGEERAKGNILERFSAQQFPDLHSELNLSSLELGDSALYFCASSVDAGLGGNPYGYTFGSGTRLTVV.

The table lists this clone with a count of one. V and J are TRBV14 and TRBJ2-1, with unresolved D. From germline, CDR1 is SGHDN and CDR2 FVKESK. Deletions cut 2 bases from V and 8 bases from J, with 4 bases between. The CDR3 sequence is 11 residues long. CDR3 bases: TGTGCCAGCAGCCAATCGCATGAGCAGTTCTTC. Amino acid sequence: CASSQSHEQFF.

The V call is TRBV7-2, the J call TRBJ1-2; possibly TRBD1 for D (5 bases). The length of the CDR3 is 15 residues. V was pared by 3 bases and J by 2 bases, with 13 bases between. The V gene's germline CDR1 is SGHTA and CDR2 FQGNSA. The CDR3 is CASSFSPGSNYGYTF. The CDR3 DNA reads as TGTGCCAGCAGCTTTAGCCCAGGGTCCAACTATGGCTACACCTTC.

V usage is TRBV7-6 and J usage is TRBJ2-3; 9 positions agree with TRBD1. This CDR3 contains 15 residues. CDR1 SGHVS and CDR2 FNYEAQ come from the germline V gene. J was trimmed by 3 bases and V by 1 base; bases with no gene match: 2. In DNA form, the CDR3 reads TGTGCCAGCAGCTTAGAGGGACAGGGAACAGATACGCAGTATTTT. It codes for CASSLEGQGTDTQYF.

This clone appeared once. The V gene is TRBV6-1, the J gene TRBJ2-2; D is unresolved. Per the germline V gene, CDR1 is MNHNS and CDR2 is SASEGT. V was clipped by 6 bases and J by 2 bases, with 7 bases between them. The CDR3 has 13 residues. Written as DNA, the CDR3 is TGTGCCAGCAGGGAGATCAACACCGGGGAGCTGTTTTTT. This codes for CASREINTGELFF.

The chain recombines TRBV14 with TRBJ1-2; possibly TRBD1 for D (5 bases). The V gene's germline CDR1 is SGHDN and CDR2 FVKESK. CDR3 size: 15 residues. The V end was cut by 1 base, the J end by 4 bases, with 13 bases between. The CDR3 sequence is CASSQVTGSGYGYTF. DNA for the CDR3: TGTGCCAGCAGCCAAGTCACAGGATCAGGCTATGGCTACACCTTC.

This chain connects TRBV4-1 to TRBJ2-7; a weak D match, TRBD1 (6 bases). From germline, CDR1 is MGHRA and CDR2 YSYEKL. V was clipped by 5 bases and J by 2 bases, with 19 bases between them. This CDR3 contains 16 residues. The CDR3 here is CASSDSPGTNTYEQYF. Here the CDR3 DNA reads TGCGCCAGCAGCGACTCTCCGGGGACAAATACCTACGAGCAGTACTTC.

The rearrangement links TRBV30 to TRBJ2-1, with TRBD2 as a possible D gene (6 bases). The CDR3 consists of 13 residues. The germline gives CDR1 GTSNPN, CDR2 SVGIG (reference sequence). Trimming pared 3 bases from V and 0 bases from J, leaving 6 bases between. The CDR3 reads CAWRRGSYNEQFF. In nucleotides, the CDR3 is TGTGCCTGGAGGCGGGGCTCCTACAATGAGCAGTTCTTC.

This rearrangement joins TRBV19 to TRBJ2-3; D is ambiguous. Trimming shortened V by 5 bases and J by 2 bases, and 11 bases separated the two germline ends. Germline values: CDR1 LNHDA, CDR2 SQIVND (reference sequence). The CDR3 contains 14 residues. Written as DNA, the CDR3 is TGTGCCAGTAGTGACGAGAGCCTCACAGATACGCAGTATTTT. Encoded protein: CASSDESLTDTQYF.

This clone appeared a single time. V usage is TRBV7-2 and J usage is TRBJ2-2; 8 bases align to TRBD2. This CDR3 is 16 amino acids long. Germline assignment: CDR1 SGHTA and CDR2 FQGNSA. With V trimmed by 5 bases and J by 1 base, 6 bases remained unmatched. CDR3 bases: TGTGCCAGCAGCCAAACTAGCGGACTGAACACCGGGGAGCTGTTTTTT. It specifies CASSQTSGLNTGELFF. Full variable domain (rest looked up from reference TRBV7-2 and TRBJ2-2): GAGVSQSPSNKVTEKGKDVELRCDPISGHTALYWYRQSLGQGLEFLIYFQGNSAPDKSGLPSDRFSAERTGGSVSTLTIQRTQQEDSAVYLCASSQTSGLNTGELFFGEGSRLTVL.

The CDR3: CAISESLAGGSTDTQYF. Here the CDR3 DNA reads TGTGCCATCAGTGAGTCATTAGCGGGGGGAAGCACAGATACGCAGTATTTT. The V and J genes are TRBV10-3 and TRBJ2-3; TRBD2 aligns across 10 bases. Germline V gene sequence: CDR1 ENHRY, CDR2 SYGVKD. The CDR3 contains 17 residues. V shed 0 bases and J 0 bases; nucleotides not matched to a gene: 3.

V and J are TRBV7-8 and TRBJ1-1; D uncertain. This CDR3 has 14 amino acids. Germline V gives CDR1 SGHVS, CDR2 FQNEAQ. Trimming removed 4 bases from V and 2 bases from J, with 11 bases in between. CDR3: CASSSAAGNTEAFF. For the CDR3, the DNA is TGTGCCAGCAGCTCAGCCGCAGGCAACACTGAAGCTTTCTTT. The full variable domain, with the rest looked up from reference TRBV7-8 and TRBJ1-1, is GAGVSQSPRYKVAKRGQDVALRCDPISGHVSLFWYQQALGQGPEFLTYFQNEAQLDKSGLPSDRFFAERPEGSVSTLKIQRTQQEDSAVYLCASSSAAGNTEAFFGQGTRLTVV.

The rearrangement links TRBV29-1 to TRBJ2-5, with D maybe TRBD1 (6 bases). The end of the DNA fits TRBJ2-7 better, so the J call may be wrong. Germline CDR1 reads SQVTM; CDR2 reads ANQGSEA. The CDR3 consists of 10 residues. The CDR3 reads CSVPGVEQYF. The CDR3 bases are TGCAGCGTGCCAGGGGTCGAGCAGTACTTC.

V and J are TRBV5-6 and TRBJ2-5; 11 bases map to TRBD2. Germline V CDR1 and CDR2: SGHDT, YYEEEE. The CDR3 spans 15 residues. The V gene end was trimmed by 2 bases and the J gene end by 5 bases; junction bases not matched to a gene: 5. The CDR3 nucleotides read TGTGCCAGCAGCTTAGGGGGGACTAGCGGTGAGACCCAGTACTTC. It translates to CASSLGGTSGETQYF. The whole variable domain, filled in from reference TRBV5-6 and TRBJ2-5, reads DAGVTQSPTHLIKTRGQQVTLRCSPKSGHDTVSWYQQALGQGPQFIFQYYEEEERQRGNFPDRFSGHQFPNYSSELNVNALLLGDSALYLCASSLGGTSGETQYFGPGTRLLVL.

This chain connects TRBV6-4 to TRBJ2-7; perhaps TRBD1 as D (6 bases). From germline, CDR1 is MRHNA and CDR2 SNTAGT. This CDR3 comprises 14 residues. V was shortened by 5 bases and J by 3 bases, with 14 bases between the two germline ends. The CDR3 loop reads CASSPDRTYYEQYF. The CDR3 nucleotides are TGTGCCAGCAGTCCCGACAGGACATACTACGAGCAGTACTTC.

This sequence joins TRBV5-4 and TRBJ2-7; D remains unclear. Per germline, CDR1 SGHNT and CDR2 YYREEE (reference sequence). The CDR3 runs to 13 residues. Trimming left V 0 bases short and J 3 bases short, with 7 bases between. CDR3 loop: CASSLDTFYEQYF. The CDR3 nucleotides are TGTGCCAGCAGCTTGGACACCTTCTACGAGCAGTACTTC.